The next 26 T cell receptor beta chains were all read from a single sample in a study of quantifying T cell responses using KT2 cells. As for the study in general: RNA was reverse transcribed with TCR alpha and beta constant-region primers.

Each cDNA got a UMI-containing oligo ligated at its 3' end. An equimolar mix of RC1.1 and RC1.2 primed the beta chain across TRBC1 and TRBC2. TCRdb re-derived calls from the UMI-ligation and nested PCR reads in MiXCR, one entry per CDR3 protein. The sample shows approximately 41,000 distinct CDR3 sequences, approximately 15% of them seen only once. Sequenced material: PBMCs spiked with cells of the T cell clone KT2. The receptors originated from a human donor.

The chain carries TRBV29-1 and TRBJ2-3; a weak D match, TRBD2 (5 bases). CDR3 length equals 14 residues. Between the trimmed V and J ends, which lost 6 bases and 0 bases, there was a span of 13 bases. Germline V gene data show CDR1 as SQVTM and CDR2 as ANQGSEA. The CDR3 DNA follows: TGCAGCGTCCGGAGGCCCCCAAGCACAGATACGCAGTATTTT. As protein: CSVRRPPSTDTQYF.

This clonotype appeared a few times. The CDR3 here is CSALKEVVGTQYF. The CDR3 DNA follows: TGCAGTGCTCTGAAAGAGGTCGTCGGGACCCAGTACTTC. The J gene is TRBJ2-5, the V gene TRBV20-1; the D is unclear. The V end lost 5 bases, the J end lost 7 bases, and 17 bases lay between the germline ends. Germline-derived CDR1 and CDR2 are DFQATT and SNEGSKA (reference sequence). There are 13 residues in the CDR3.

Only a few counts were recorded for this clonotype. The V gene is TRBV5-1, the J gene TRBJ2-3; D remains unclear. V was shortened by 5 bases and J by 4 bases, with 14 bases between the two germline ends. This CDR3 has 14 residues. CDR1 and CDR2 from the germline V gene are SGHRS and YFSETQ. CDR3 loop: CASRFDSSPDTQYF. The CDR3 DNA sequence: TGCGCCAGCAGGTTCGACTCCTCCCCAGATACGCAGTATTTT.

The chain carries TRBV9 and TRBJ1-1; D may be TRBD1 (6 bases). The germline V gene encodes CDR1 SGDLS and CDR2 YYNGEE. Trimming shortened V by 1 base and J by 1 base, and 8 bases separated the two germline ends. The CDR3 contains 14 residues. The chain's CDR3 is CASSVTGRNTEAFF. For the CDR3, the DNA is TGTGCCAGCAGCGTAACAGGGAGGAACACTGAAGCTTTCTTT.

This clonotype was observed at least ten times. CDR3 residues: CASIRVLAGAGTDTQYF. CDR3 DNA sequence: TGTGCCAGCATCCGAGTACTAGCGGGAGCAGGGACAGATACGCAGTATTTT. This chain uses TRBV6-6 with TRBJ2-3, with TRBD2 matching over 11 bases. CDR3 length: 17 residues. V gave up 7 bases and J gave up 3 bases; unmatched junction bases: 12. Germline CDR1 MNHNY, CDR2 SVGAGI (reference sequence).

This clonotype has a count of ten or more. The rearrangement links TRBV3-1 to TRBJ2-3; D is possibly TRBD2 (6 bases). With 6 bases removed from V and 0 bases from J, the gap between germline ends came to 10 bases. Germline lookup yields CDR1 LGHDT and CDR2 YNNKEL (reference sequence). The length of the CDR3 is 14 residues. The CDR3 DNA sequence: TGTGCCAGCAGTTACGGGGGTAGCACAGATACGCAGTATTTT. Translating gives CASSYGGSTDTQYF.

This clonotype came up a few times. The rearrangement uses TRBV5-1 and TRBJ2-7, with 9 bases fitting TRBD1. The CDR3 covers 14 residues. Germline CDR1 and CDR2: SGHRS and YFSETQ. Germline trimming cut 4 bases from V and 1 base from J; bases unmatched to any gene: 3. CDR3 sequence reads: CASSRDRASYEQYF. The CDR3 region has the DNA TGCGCCAGCAGCCGGGACAGGGCTTCCTACGAGCAGTACTTC.

This clonotype was detected a few times. The V gene is TRBV12-3 or TRBV12-4, the J gene TRBJ1-1; D is ambiguous. The CDR3 covers 14 residues. Between the trimmed V and J ends, which lost 3 bases and 1 base, there was a span of 9 bases. CDR3 sequence: CASSFGRTNTEAFF. The CDR3 DNA sequence: TGTGCCAGCAGTTTCGGAAGGACGAACACTGAAGCTTTCTTT.

CDR3 bases: TGTGCCAGTACCCTTGAAATAGGCGCAGATACGCAGTATTTT. Residues: CASTLEIGADTQYF. The chain couples TRBV19 to TRBJ2-3; D is ambiguous. The CDR3 has 14 residues. The V and J ends lost 7 bases and 4 bases respectively, with 15 bases between them. Germline-derived CDR1 and CDR2 are LNHDA and SQIVND (reference sequence).

The chain employs TRBV12-3 or TRBV12-4 and TRBJ2-3; 9 nucleotides line up with TRBD2. Trimming cost V 7 bases and J 2 bases; bases outside gene matches: 4. The CDR3 covers 14 residues. This CDR3 is CASTLAGTTDTQYF. As DNA, the CDR3 is TGTGCCAGCACCCTAGCGGGGACCACAGATACGCAGTATTTT.

This clonotype was seen a handful of times. This chain joins TRBV7-3 and TRBJ2-3; the match to TRBD2 covers 8 bases. CDR3 length: 16 amino acids. After removal of 1 base from V and 4 bases from J, the junction contained 7 bases not matched to a gene. Looked up from germline, CDR1 is SGHTA and CDR2 is FQGTGA. DNA of the CDR3: TGTGCCAGCAGCTTAAGGAGCGGGAGTGGTTCAGATACGCAGTATTTT. Translated: CASSLRSGSGSDTQYF.

There are many counts of this clonotype. The chain carries TRBV20-1 and TRBJ2-5; TRBD1 is a possible D gene (5 bases). Trimming pared 4 bases from V and 2 bases from J, leaving 11 bases between. The CDR3 sequence is 13 residues long. Germline CDR1 DFQATT, CDR2 SNEGSKA (reference sequence). As DNA, the CDR3 is TGCAGTGCTACAGGGATCGGTCAAGAGACCCAGTACTTC. This sequence encodes CSATGIGQETQYF.

The chain joins TRBV13 to TRBJ1-1; D is possibly TRBD1 (5 bases). This CDR3 region has 15 residues. V was clipped by 0 bases and J by 3 bases, with 11 bases between them. CDR1 and CDR2 (germline): PRHDT, FYEKMQ (reference sequence). CDR3 nucleotide sequence: TGTGCCAGCAGCTTAGGCAGGGTTGTGGACACTGAAGCTTTCTTT. Its protein product is CASSLGRVVDTEAFF.

This clonotype was detected a few times. The V gene is TRBV7-2, the J gene TRBJ2-3; D remains unclear. The CDR3 has 13 amino acids. Germline V gene data show CDR1 as SGHTA and CDR2 as FQGNSA. Trimming shortened V by 4 bases and J by 4 bases, and 9 bases separated the two germline ends. DNA of the CDR3: TGTGCCAGCAGCTCTTCAAGGGCAGATACGCAGTATTTT. It codes for CASSSSRADTQYF.

This clonotype appeared a few times. The rearrangement links TRBV29-1 to TRBJ1-1; a weak D match, TRBD1 (5 bases). Trimming took 4 bases from V and 3 from J, leaving 6 bases between them. The CDR3 totals 11 residues. Germline CDR1 and CDR2: SQVTM and ANQGSEA. CDR3: CSVVRDTEAFF. In DNA, the CDR3 is TGCAGCGTTGTCAGGGACACTGAAGCTTTCTTT.

This clonotype was seen just once. The chain is built from TRBV11-2 and TRBJ2-1; 7 nucleotides agree with TRBD1. The CDR3 is 18 amino acids. V lost 3 bases, J lost 2 bases, and 13 bases stayed unmatched. CDR1 and CDR2 (germline): SGHAT, FQNNGV. This CDR3 reads CASSLGQRLRDAYNEQFF. CDR3 DNA: TGTGCCAGCAGCTTGGGACAGAGACTTCGGGACGCCTACAATGAGCAGTTCTTC. Using reference TRBV11-2 and TRBJ2-1 for the parts outside the CDR3, the full variable domain is EAGVAQSPRYKIIEKRQSVAFWCNPISGHATLYWYQQILGQGPKLLIQFQNNGVVDDSQLPKDRFSAERLKGVDSTLKIQPAKLEDSAVYLCASSLGQRLRDAYNEQFFGPGTRLTVL.

Ten or more counts support this clonotype. This chain uses TRBV6-6 with TRBJ2-2, with 8 bases that match TRBD1. The junction had 17 bases not matched to a gene; V was cut back by 6 bases and J by 2 bases. Germline V lookup: CDR1 MNHNY, CDR2 SVGAGI (reference sequence). The CDR3 runs to 19 residues. CDR3 sequence: CASSPASGQVRTNTGELFF. CDR3 bases: TGTGCCAGCAGCCCGGCCTCGGGACAGGTTCGGACCAACACCGGGGAGCTGTTTTTT.

V gene TRBV2 combines with J gene TRBJ2-3; D is ambiguous. Germline V CDR1 and CDR2: SNHLY, FYNNEI. The CDR3 has 10 amino acids. The V gene lost 7 bases and the J gene lost 2 bases, with 1 base spanning the gap. The CDR3 is CASITDTQYF. As DNA, the CDR3 is TGTGCCAGCATCACAGATACGCAGTATTTT.

This clonotype was detected ten times or more. The chain joins TRBV6-2 or TRBV6-3 to TRBJ2-2, with D perhaps matching TRBD1 (5 bases). V was cut by 4 bases and J by 4 bases, with 10 bases left in between. Germline-derived CDR1 and CDR2 are MNHEY and SVGEGT. CDR3 size: 14 residues. CDR3 DNA sequence: TGTGCCAGCAGTTGGGGCGGAAGCACCGGGGAGCTGTTTTTT. Its translation: CASSWGGSTGELFF.

The table lists this clonotype with a count of one. The gene calls are TRBV4-2 and TRBJ2-1; D assignment may be TRBD1 or TRBD2 (5 bases each). The CDR3 spans 14 residues. CDR1 is LGHNA and CDR2 is YNFKEQ in the germline V gene. Trimming removed 4 bases from V and 10 bases from J, with 17 bases in between. This CDR3 reads CASSLYARAGEQFF. The CDR3 region has the DNA TGTGCCAGCAGCCTATACGCCAGGGCGGGCGAGCAGTTCTTC.

The rearrangement uses TRBV15 and TRBJ1-5; TRBD1 aligns across 7 bases. Trimming took 3 bases from V and 6 from J; bases not matched to a gene: 8. Germline CDR1 reads LNHNV; CDR2 reads YYDKDF (reference sequence). The CDR3 length is 15 residues. As DNA, the CDR3 is TGTGCCACCAGCAGGACAGGGCGGGGTGGTCAGCCCCAGCATTTT. Its protein product is CATSRTGRGGQPQHF.

The rearrangement uses TRBV5-4 and TRBJ2-5; a weak D match, TRBD1 (5 bases). The CDR3 has 14 amino acids. The V gene's germline CDR1 is SGHNT and CDR2 YYREEE (reference sequence). V dropped 4 bases and J dropped 1 base, with 11 bases sitting between them. CDR3 nucleotide sequence: TGTGCCAGCAGCCAAGGGGCGGCCCAAGAGACCCAGTACTTC. It translates to CASSQGAAQETQYF.

The CDR3: CASGSPTMEAQYF. The DNA of the CDR3 is TGTGCTAGTGGTTCTCCGACGATGGAGGCGCAGTATTTT. The chain employs TRBV12-5 and TRBJ2-3; possibly TRBD2 for D (5 bases). Trimming removed 4 bases at V and 10 bases at J, with 15 bases between. Germline values: CDR1 LGHNT, CDR2 FRNRAP. The CDR3 loop spans 13 amino acids.

Many counts were recorded for this clonotype. The chain has TRBV7-9 and TRBJ1-2; tentatively, D is TRBD1 (6 bases). Trimming removed 0 bases from V and 5 bases from J, with 13 bases in between. The CDR3 is made up of 15 amino acids. The germline CDR1 and CDR2 sequences are SEHNR and FQNEAQ (reference sequence). CDR3 loop: CASSLAGQKEYGYTF. The CDR3 DNA reads TGTGCCAGCAGCTTAGCTGGACAGAAAGAGTATGGCTACACCTTC.

This clonotype has ten or more counts. The V and J genes are TRBV7-3 and TRBJ2-5; D remains ambiguous. Germline V gives CDR1 SGHTA, CDR2 FQGTGA. The length of the CDR3 is 13 residues. V gave up 3 bases and J gave up 4 bases, with 9 bases separating them. CDR3 bases: TGTGCCAGCAGCTTTCAAGTGGGAGAGACCCAGTACTTC. Amino acids: CASSFQVGETQYF.

The CDR3 bases are TGTGCCAGCAGCTCCGAATACAGGGGGTATCTCTATGGCTACACCTTC. As protein: CASSSEYRGYLYGYTF. The V call is TRBV5-6, the J call TRBJ1-2; 8 positions agree with TRBD1. The ends lost 3 bases at V and 4 bases at J; junction bases unmatched: 11. From germline, CDR1 is SGHDT and CDR2 YYEEEE. The CDR3 loop spans 16 amino acids.